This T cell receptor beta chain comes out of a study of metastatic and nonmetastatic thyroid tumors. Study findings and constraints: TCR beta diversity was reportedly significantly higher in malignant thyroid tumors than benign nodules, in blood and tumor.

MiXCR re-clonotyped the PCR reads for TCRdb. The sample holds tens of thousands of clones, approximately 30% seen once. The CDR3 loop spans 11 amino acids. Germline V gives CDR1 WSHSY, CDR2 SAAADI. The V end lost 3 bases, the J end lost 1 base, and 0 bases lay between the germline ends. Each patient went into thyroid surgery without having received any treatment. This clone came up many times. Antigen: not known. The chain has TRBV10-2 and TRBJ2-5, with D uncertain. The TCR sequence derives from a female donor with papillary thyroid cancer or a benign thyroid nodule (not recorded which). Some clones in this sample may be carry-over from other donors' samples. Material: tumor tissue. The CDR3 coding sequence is TGCGCCAGCAGTGACCAAGAGACCCAGTACTTC. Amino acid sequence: CASSDQETQYF.